Sequencing of this T cell receptor (beta chain) was carried out in a study of T cell repertoires in cytomegalovirus infection. Across the study: It can be stated that public TCR beta signatures indicated CMV infection as well as a matching HLA type.

The table lists this clonotype with many counts. Its cognate antigen is unknown. Study findings and constraints: In two of eight donors, the top clonotype was HLA-C-restricted CMV-specific. Carriage of CMV together with the relevant HLA was identifiable through cumulative public TCR beta family frequency.

TCRdb reanalysed the reads using MiXCR and keeps one entry per CDR3 protein. The table includes approximately 190,000 distinct CDR3 sequences, roughly 9% detected once. The clonotype was recovered from a human donor in good health (CMV status not recorded). Some clones in this sample may be carry-over from other donors' samples. Input material: PBMCs.

CDR3 loop: CASSLDVGSYEQYF. In DNA, the CDR3 is TGTGCCAGCAGCTTAGATGTCGGTTCCTACGAGCAGTACTTC. The chain couples TRBV7-9 to TRBJ2-7; D unclear. Germline values: CDR1 SEHNR, CDR2 FQNEAQ (reference sequence). V was cut by 1 base and J by 1 base, with 8 bases left in between. CDR3 length equals 14 residues. Based on the CDR3 plus reference TRBV7-9 and TRBJ2-7, the full variable domain is DTGVSQNPRHKITKRGQNVTFRCDPISEHNRLYWYRQTLGQGPEFLTYFQNEAQLEKSRLLSDRFSAERPKGSFSTLEIQRTEQGDSAMYLCASSLDVGSYEQYFGPGTRLTVT.